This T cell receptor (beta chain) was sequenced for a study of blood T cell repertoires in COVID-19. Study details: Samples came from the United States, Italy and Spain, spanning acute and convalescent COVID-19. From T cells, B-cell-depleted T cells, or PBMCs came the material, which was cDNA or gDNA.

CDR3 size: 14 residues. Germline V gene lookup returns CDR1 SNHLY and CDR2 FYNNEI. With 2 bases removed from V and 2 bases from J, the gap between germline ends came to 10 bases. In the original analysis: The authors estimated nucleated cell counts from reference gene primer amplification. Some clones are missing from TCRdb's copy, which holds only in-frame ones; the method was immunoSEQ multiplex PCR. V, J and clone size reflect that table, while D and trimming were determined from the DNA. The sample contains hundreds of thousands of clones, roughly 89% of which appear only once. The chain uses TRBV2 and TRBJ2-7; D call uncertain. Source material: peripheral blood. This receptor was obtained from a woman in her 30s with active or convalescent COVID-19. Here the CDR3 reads CASSERLQAYEQYF. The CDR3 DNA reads TGTGCCAGCAGTGAAAGACTGCAAGCCTACGAGCAGTACTTC.